Following are 19 T cell receptor beta chains from one sample sequenced in a study of cytomegalovirus exposure and HLA in healthy donors. In the PCR, 60 Vbeta and 13 Jbeta primers were used. The table came from immunoSEQ multiplex PCR; TCRdb's copy has only in-frame clones and leaves some out. The data contain over 100,000 clones, 77% of them seen just once; the ten biggest clones take up under 5%. The sequencing sample was made of PBMCs. Receptors originate from a male donor in good health and CMV-seropositive.

The chain uses TRBV19 and TRBJ2-7; 8 bases are a match to TRBD2. The CDR3 covers 15 residues. The J segment lost 6 bases and the V segment lost 1 base, leaving 8 bases of the junction unmatched. Looked up from germline, CDR1 is LNHDA and CDR2 is SQIVND (reference sequence). The CDR3 nucleotides read TGTGCCAGTAGTATAGTGCCGGGACTAGGTGGCGAGCAGTACTTC. It specifies CASSIVPGLGGEQYF.

In this sample, this clone turned up once. V gene TRBV27 combines with J gene TRBJ2-7; 10 nucleotides match TRBD1. This CDR3 contains 15 residues. The trim removed 3 bases at V and 5 bases at J, leaving 7 bases unmatched. CDR1 and CDR2 from the germline V gene are MNHEY and SMNVEV (reference sequence). The CDR3 protein is CASSLDRDRGNEQYF. The CDR3 nucleotides are TGTGCCAGCAGTTTGGATAGGGACAGGGGAAACGAGCAGTACTTC.

The chain recombines TRBV11-3 with TRBJ2-6; 9 positions agree with TRBD1. The germline CDR1 and CDR2 sequences are SGHNT and YENEEA. V shed 5 bases and J 3 bases; nucleotides not matched to a gene: 11. This CDR3 comprises 18 residues. Here the CDR3 reads CASSIRDRALGGANVLTF. The CDR3 DNA is TGTGCCAGCAGCATACGGGACAGGGCGTTAGGTGGGGCCAACGTCCTGACTTTC.

The V and J genes are TRBV9 and TRBJ1-1; tentative D call: TRBD1 (6 bases). This CDR3 is built from 15 residues. Between the trimmed V and J ends, which lost 0 bases and 0 bases, there was a span of 9 bases. CDR1 and CDR2 (germline): SGDLS, YYNGEE. The CDR3 reads CASSVVGTLNTEAFF. Written as DNA, the CDR3 is TGTGCCAGCAGCGTAGTCGGGACACTGAACACTGAAGCTTTCTTT.

The rearrangement uses TRBV28 and TRBJ1-2, with TRBD1 identical over 11 bases. CDR1 and CDR2 from the germline V gene are MDHEN and SYDVKM. CDR3 size: 17 residues. V lost 5 bases and J lost 4; bases outside the gene matches: 12. CDR3 bases: TGTGCCAGCAGTATTGGACAGGGGGCAATATTCCGCTATGGCTACACCTTC. Its protein is CASSIGQGAIFRYGYTF.

V is TRBV6-5 and J is TRBJ2-7, with D perhaps matching TRBD2 (5 bases). From germline, CDR1 is MNHEY and CDR2 SVGAGI. With 2 bases removed from V and 1 base from J, the gap between germline ends came to 9 bases. The CDR3 has 14 amino acids. CDR3 protein: CASSYEGSSYEQYF. CDR3 nucleotide sequence: TGTGCCAGCAGTTACGAGGGCAGTTCCTACGAGCAGTACTTC.

The chain links TRBV6-5 to TRBJ2-7; D is ambiguous. Trimming left V 6 bases short and J 2 bases short, with 14 bases between. Per the germline V gene, CDR1 is MNHEY and CDR2 is SVGAGI. The CDR3 length is 14 residues. The DNA of the CDR3 is TGTGCCAGCAGACTGACCAGGTTGACCTACGAGCAGTACTTC. It is translated as CASRLTRLTYEQYF.

In its sample, this clone was seen a few times. The gene calls are TRBV6-5 and TRBJ2-5; possibly TRBD1 for D (6 bases). The DNA matches TRBJ2-7 better at its end, which makes the J call doubtful. Germline CDR1 MNHEY, CDR2 SVGAGI. The CDR3 sequence is 15 residues long. The CDR3 sequence: CASSYSIGGSYEQYF. The DNA for the CDR3 is TGTGCCAGCAGTTACTCGATAGGGGGCTCCTACGAGCAGTACTTC.

CDR3 region: CASSEGTYGYTF. The CDR3 bases are TGTGCCAGCAGTGAAGGTACTTATGGCTACACCTTC. The chain recombines TRBV6-1 with TRBJ1-2; D remains ambiguous. This CDR3 comprises 12 residues. Germline lookup yields CDR1 MNHNS and CDR2 SASEGT. Trimming cost V 1 base and J 5 bases, with 5 bases left between them.

The chain employs TRBV29-1 and TRBJ1-2, with D perhaps TRBD1 (5 bases). Germline CDR1 SQVTM, CDR2 ANQGSEA. CDR3 length equals 12 residues. V lost 7 bases, J lost 4 bases, and 13 bases lay in between. This CDR3 is CSGGEGSYGYTF. CDR3 sequence (DNA): TGCAGCGGGGGGGAGGGCAGCTATGGCTACACCTTC. Full variable domain (outside the CDR3, taken from reference TRBV29-1 and TRBJ1-2): SAVISQKPSRDICQRGTSLTIQCQVDSQVTMMFWYRQQPGQSLTLIATANQGSEATYESGFVIDKFPISRPNLTFSTLTVSNMSPEDSSIYLCSGGEGSYGYTFGSGTRLTVV.

V usage is TRBV9 and J usage is TRBJ1-6, with TRBD1 matching over 9 bases. The germline V gene encodes CDR1 SGDLS and CDR2 YYNGEE. V shed 0 bases and J 9 bases; nucleotides not matched to a gene: 13. This CDR3 contains 18 residues. The CDR3 bases are TGTGCCAGCAGCGTAGCTCCCTCGGCGGGACAGGGACCTTCACCCCTCCACTTT. Its protein is CASSVAPSAGQGPSPLHF.

The rearrangement joins TRBV9 to TRBJ2-3; no definite D call. CDR1 and CDR2 from the germline V gene are SGDLS and YYNGEE. V gave up 0 bases and J gave up 4 bases, with 6 bases separating them. The CDR3 has 13 amino acids. The CDR3 spells CASSVGGADTQYF. The CDR3 bases are TGTGCCAGCAGCGTAGGCGGTGCAGATACGCAGTATTTT.

This sequence joins TRBV29-1 and TRBJ2-5; 11 nucleotides align to TRBD2. Trimming removed 3 bases from V and 7 bases from J; junction bases left unmatched: 7. Germline values: CDR1 SQVTM, CDR2 ANQGSEA. The CDR3 contains 14 residues. Written as DNA, the CDR3 is TGCAGCGTTGAGCCGGGACTAGCGGCGGGGACCCAGTACTTC. Translated: CSVEPGLAAGTQYF.

This clone was seen once. This rearrangement joins TRBV5-4 to TRBJ2-1, with 13 nucleotides matching TRBD2. With V trimmed by 2 bases and J by 3 bases, 8 bases remained unmatched. Germline CDR1 and CDR2: SGHNT and YYREEE (reference sequence). This CDR3 is built from 18 residues. DNA for the CDR3: TGTGCCAGCAGCTTATCCGGACTAGCGGGAGTTAGCTACAATGAGCAGTTCTTC. Its translation: CASSLSGLAGVSYNEQFF.

The chain employs TRBV7-3 and TRBJ2-3; 7 nucleotides line up with TRBD2. This CDR3 comprises 18 residues. CDR1 is SGHTA and CDR2 is FQGTGA in the germline V gene. V was clipped by 1 base and J by 1 base; unmatched bases: 11. The CDR3 bases are TGTGCCAGCAGCTTAAGAGCCCTCGGGGGAGGGCGCACAGATACGCAGTATTTT. Translated: CASSLRALGGGRTDTQYF.

The sample holds a few counts of this clone. The chain links TRBV29-1 to TRBJ1-1; 7 bases line up with TRBD1. The CDR3 consists of 11 residues. Germline CDR1 SQVTM, CDR2 ANQGSEA. The CDR3 DNA follows: TGCGCAGACAGGGTCAACACTGAAGCTTTCTTT. It translates to CADRVNTEAFF.

This sequence joins TRBV5-4 and TRBJ1-1; 10 bases are a match to TRBD1. CDR1 is SGHNT, CDR2 YYREEE, per germline (reference sequence). Losses at the gene ends were 4 bases for V and 1 base for J; bases not matched to a gene: 13. This CDR3 region has 18 residues. The CDR3 nucleotides are TGTGCCAGCAGCCTCCGGGACAGGGGTTTCCATTCGAACACTGAAGCTTTCTTT. Translated, it gives CASSLRDRGFHSNTEAFF.

The chain links TRBV11-3 to TRBJ2-5; a possible D gene is TRBD1 (5 bases). The CDR3 has 15 residues. V was pared by 0 bases and J by 5 bases, with 13 bases between. Per the germline V gene, CDR1 is SGHNT and CDR2 is YENEEA. As DNA, the CDR3 is TGTGCCAGCAGCTTAGAGTCAGGGTCCGGGGAGACCCAGTACTTC. This translates into CASSLESGSGETQYF.

V and J are TRBV2 and TRBJ2-7; 8 positions agree with TRBD2. Losses at the gene ends were 10 bases for V and 3 bases for J; bases not matched to a gene: 5. The germline V gene encodes CDR1 SNHLY and CDR2 FYNNEI. CDR3 length: 12 residues. Written as DNA, the CDR3 is TGTGCCACCAGCGGGAGTCTCTACGAGCAGTACTTC. Translation gives CATSGSLYEQYF.